This TCR beta chain was obtained from a study of blood T cell repertoires in COVID-19. Turning to the study itself: Whether acute or convalescent, the COVID-19 samples came from the United States, Italy and Spain. PBMCs, B-cell-depleted T cells, or T cells provided the cDNA or gDNA that made up the material.

The germline CDR1 and CDR2 sequences are MDHEN and SYDVKM. Trimming stripped 8 bases from V and 3 bases from J, with 7 bases between. This CDR3 has 12 residues. Methods used by the authors: It was from reference gene primer amplification that nucleated cell counts were estimated. Method: immunoSEQ multiplex PCR; TCRdb's copy keeps in-frame clones and lacks some. D and trimming come from the DNA, and the V and J calls and clone size come from that table. The data contain roughly 92,000 clones, almost 90% of them seen just once; the ten biggest clones take up around 4.5%. This chain joins TRBV28 and TRBJ1-4, with D tentatively TRBD1 (5 bases). This receptor was identified in a woman aged 80 or over with active or convalescent COVID-19. Sample: peripheral blood. The CDR3 DNA reads TGTGCCAGCCGACAGCCTAATGAAAAACTGTTTTTT. Translation: CASRQPNEKLFF.